This TCR beta chain was obtained from a study of naive and memory T cell subsets (dated by TCRdb to the late 2010s). Context from the whole study: The figure summarizing the skin biopsy and whole blood samples listed roughly ten blood donors, 7 tuberculin skin test biopsies and 3 saline control biopsies. PCR2 was typically a SYBR Green qPCR stopped at a set threshold; low-input samples could instead use end-point PCR (around 6 cycles). As previously described, skin biopsies were taken from tuberculin skin test sites or from saline-injected control sites and processed for RNA extraction. The full study reports these points: The larger number of TCRs at tuberculin skin test sites was interpreted as T cell infiltration of a delayed type IV hypersensitivity reaction. The RNA-based method was acknowledged to be potentially sensitive to changes in TCR transcripts with T cell activation and differentiation. Skin biopsy collection and RNA processing details were not given in the paper but referenced to earlier studies. TCR sequences were reportedly recovered from both types of skin biopsy, with far more TCRs being found at tuberculin skin test sites.

Library creation used UMI-ligation and nested PCR. The ligated cDNA was amplified in four rounds of PCR with nested alpha and beta constant region primers together with the SP2 primer. For the blood and skin samples, reverse transcription of TCR RNA was done with SuperScript IV along with alpha and beta constant region primers. An oligonucleotide carrying the Illumina SP2 primer and a UMI was ligated to the cDNA 3' end using T4 RNA ligase 1. The 12-nucleotide UMI was composed of two random hexamers separated by an eight-base spacer, which was included to prevent hairpin formation. From the second PCR onward, TCR alpha and beta chain libraries were processed separately and dual indexed for multiplexing. After pooling, the indexed libraries were analyzed by capillary electrophoresis and sequenced on either an Illumina MiSeq or NextSeq. To boost base diversity and improve cluster recognition, PhiX DNA at roughly 5-8% was spiked into the libraries. As for the original processing: Demultiplexor pulled UMIs out of read 2, joined the UMIs with the TCR sequence from read 1, and separated reads according to sample indices. V and J genes and V-J junctions were identified by Decombinator, and each TCR was assigned a five-part identifier that included V and J deletions. Collapsinator relied on UMIs to correct both sequencing errors and PCR amplification heterogeneity, producing a UMI-based abundance for each TCR. CDR3Translator turned identifiers into nucleotide sequence, translated that sequence into amino acids, and pulled out CDR3 regions based on terminal motifs. After normalization to the amount of input RNA, the error-corrected alpha and beta TCR counts from blood and from skin were compared. Starting from the raw public reads, TCRdb applied fastp trimming at Q25, assembled clones with MiXCR and retained in-frame beta chains. One record per CDR3 amino acid sequence lists the most common genes and DNA. TCRdb, not the original authors, processed these V and J calls. The sample table shows tens of thousands of distinct CDR3 sequences, and 11% are seen once. The ten largest clones represent about 4% of the sample.

In its sample, this clonotype was seen many times. This clone's antigen is unknown. Within one base of it there is no much larger clone, and no base qualities were kept. According to the study, the label for this sample's treatment or condition signals: skin biopsy from PPD injection site in Mantoux-positive individual. The study described a robust, sensitive protocol for amplifying, sequencing and analyzing TCRs, using 3' ligation of a UMI-containing oligonucleotide to TCR cDNA. Tuberculin skin test biopsies came from sites injected with PPD in individuals with a positive Mantoux test. Before reverse transcription, total RNA that had not been cell sorted was treated with RQ1 DNase, with a target input of roughly 1 to 1,100 ng. To check how robust the pipeline was in samples where T cells make up a minority population, libraries were built from skin biopsies and whole blood. CDR3 length: 9 amino acids, cysteine to phenylalanine. Just CDR3 DNA is preserved here, 27 bases in frame from base 1. The V end loses 10 bases and the J end loses 7 bases, and a stretch of 6 bases separates them. From a lookup of the germline V gene, CDR1 and CDR2 are MRHNA and SNTAGT.

The sample was skin, taken from a tuberculin skin test site. The sequence was collected from an adult in good health. The rearrangement joined TRBV6-4 to TRBJ2-3; the D segment cannot be called with confidence. The CDR3 sequence is CANYNTQYF. At the DNA level, the sequence is TGTGCCAACTACAATACGCAGTATTTT.